This T cell receptor beta chain originates from a study of a mutant IDH1 vaccine in newly diagnosed glioma. On the study more broadly: Vaccine administration was initiated 4-6 weeks following radiotherapy alone, or with temozolomide cycles. Therapy received beforehand was radiotherapy, temozolomide, or both, with most patients given both. General observations from the study: Pseudoprogression appears to have had no connection to changes in top peripheral T cell clonotypes.

This clone has more than one count but fewer than ten. Its antigen remains unknown. Data came from immunoSEQ multiplex PCR; TCRdb stores just in-frame clones and leaves some out. The sample contains 40,000 to 45,000 clones, about 76% of which appear only once. Stated time point: week 23, last vaccination. In every dose of vaccine, 300 ug of mutant IDH1 20-mer peptide was given alongside topical imiquimod. Trimming at V came to 2 bases and at J to 2 bases, leaving 13 bases not matched to a gene. CDR1 and CDR2 (germline): SGHDN, FVKESK. The CDR3 runs to 18 residues. This specimen was PBMCs, taken from a glioma patient whose treatment included an IDH1 peptide vaccine. J is TRBJ2-3 and V is TRBV14; 7 bases are shared with TRBD1. This receptor was identified in a man aged 50-59 years with glioma. The DNA of the CDR3 is TGTGCCAGCAGCCAAAGATGGGCCACAGGGGTTACCACAGATACGCAGTATTTT. It yields the protein CASSQRWATGVTTDTQYF.